This T cell receptor (beta chain) was sequenced in a study of blood T cell repertoires in COVID-19. Across the study: Sites in the United States, Italy and Spain provided acute and convalescent COVID-19 samples.

The CDR3 length is 15 residues. Germline CDR1 and CDR2: DFQATT and SNEGSKA (reference sequence). Unmatched junction bases numbered 10, after V lost 3 bases and J lost 5 bases. The method was immunoSEQ multiplex PCR; TCRdb's version includes in-frame clones alone and lacks a portion of them. The sample comprises hundreds of thousands of clones, roughly 80% of which are singletons, and less than 4.5% rests with the top ten. The rearrangement links TRBV20-1 to TRBJ2-5, with TRBD2 matching 9 bases. The specimen sequenced was peripheral blood. This TCR derives from a woman between 45 and 65 years old with active or convalescent COVID-19. The DNA for the CDR3 is TGCAGTGCTAGTCGGCCTAGCGGGAAGGGGGAGACCCAGTACTTC. As protein: CSASRPSGKGETQYF.